Included here is one T cell receptor (beta chain) sequence, with context. The antigen is unknown. The protocol was immunoSEQ multiplex PCR, while the TCRdb copy is restricted to in-frame clones and leaves out a portion. The sample consists of some 90,000 clones, just over 90% of them appearing once. CD4+CD25+CD127- Tregs, CD4+CD25- non-Tregs, CD4 and CD8 cells were sorted. This sample is part of a study of Tregs in tolerant kidney transplant recipients. Findings and caveats of the study: Expanding Tregs on activated donor B cells appeared to best identify donor-specific TCRbeta clones. Validation in larger populations is needed because few patients were studied.

The source of this sequence is a human donor in good health. The sequenced material came from CD8+ T cells from blood.

CDR3 in DNA: TGTGCCATCAGTGAGTCAGGAGCGGGAGGACTACAAGAGACCCAGTACTTC. Translating it yields CAISESGAGGLQETQYF. The chain couples TRBV10-3 to TRBJ2-5; 9 bases are shared with TRBD2. The CDR3 is 17 residues long. Losses at the gene ends were 0 bases for V and 2 bases for J; bases not matched to a gene: 7. Germline V gene data show CDR1 as ENHRY and CDR2 as SYGVKD.